The entry below describes one T cell receptor beta chain. This entry is derived from a study of T cell responses to AZD1222 COVID-19 vaccine. CDR1 and CDR2 from the germline V gene are ENHRY and SYGVKD. This CDR3 comprises 14 residues. Unmatched junction bases numbered 11, after V lost 11 bases and J lost 4 bases. TCRdb keeps only in-frame clones here, not all; method: immunoSEQ multiplex PCR. The repertoire holds roughly 70,000 clones, with about 90% as singletons. The sequencing here drew on peripheral blood, taken on day 0 of AZD1222 vaccination. The source of this sequence is an adult in good health. The gene calls are TRBV10-3 and TRBJ1-2; 9 positions match TRBD1. The CDR3 region has the DNA TGTGCCGCGGGTCCAGGGACAGGGCTCTATGGCTACACCTTC. This encodes CAAGPGTGLYGYTF.